The 26 T cell receptor beta chains reported below all come from one sample, sequenced in a study of tumour-infiltrating T cells in Burkitt lymphoma. Sequencing was performed with immunoSEQ multiplex PCR; in TCRdb, only in-frame clones are kept and a portion is missing. The table lists about 900 clones, roughly nine tenths of them singletons, with about 59% in the top ten. Sample: tumor tissue. The receptor set was obtained from a human donor with diffuse large B-cell lymphoma.

This clone was seen a single time. This chain joins TRBV2 and TRBJ2-7, with 8 positions matching TRBD1. Germline V gene data show CDR1 as SNHLY and CDR2 as FYNNEI. The ends lost 4 bases at V and 4 bases at J; junction bases unmatched: 6. There are 14 residues in the CDR3. The CDR3: CASSADRGAYEQYF. CDR3 nucleotide sequence: TGTGCCAGCAGTGCAGACAGGGGAGCGTACGAGCAGTACTTC.

V usage is TRBV5-5 and J usage is TRBJ2-7; 7 nucleotides agree with TRBD2. Unmatched junction bases numbered 8, after V lost 0 bases and J lost 5 bases. The CDR3 consists of 15 residues. Germline lookup yields CDR1 SGHKS and CDR2 YYEKEE (reference sequence). The CDR3 sequence: CASSLDPNGRNEQYF. CDR3 bases: TGTGCCAGCAGCTTGGACCCAAACGGGAGGAACGAGCAGTACTTC.

V and J are TRBV5-1 and TRBJ1-1, with TRBD1 as a possible D gene (6 bases). Germline CDR1 SGHRS, CDR2 YFSETQ. This CDR3 comprises 13 residues. V shed 1 base and J shed 10 bases, with 14 bases lying between them. The CDR3 nucleotides read TGCGCCAGCAGCTTGTCGTCCGAAGGGGGAGCTTTCTTT. Its translation is CASSLSSEGGAFF. The full variable domain, rest sourced from reference TRBV5-1 and TRBJ1-1, is KAGVTQTPRYLIKTRGQQVTLSCSPISGHRSVSWYQQTPGQGLQFLFEYFSETQRNKGNFPGRFSGRQFSNSRSEMNVSTLELGDSALYLCASSLSSEGGAFFGQGTRLTVV.

The chain joins TRBV5-6 to TRBJ2-7; 7 nucleotides match TRBD2. Germline V lookup: CDR1 SGHDT, CDR2 YYEEEE. V lost 2 bases to trimming and J lost 7 bases; unmatched junction nucleotides: 6. This CDR3 has 13 residues. The CDR3 sequence: CASSLAGLLEQYF. The CDR3 region has the DNA TGTGCCAGCAGCTTAGCGGGACTACTGGAGCAGTACTTC.

This clone was recorded a few times. This chain joins TRBV14 and TRBJ1-6; no reliable D call. Per germline, CDR1 SGHDN and CDR2 FVKESK. Deletions cut 2 bases from V and 13 bases from J, with 12 bases between. The CDR3 consists of 13 residues. The CDR3 DNA sequence: TGTGCCAGCAGCCAACAGACGGGCTCGCCCCTCCACTTT. This translates into CASSQQTGSPLHF.

The table lists this clone with a count of one. This chain uses TRBV27 with TRBJ2-2; tentative D call: TRBD1 (5 bases). Germline V gives CDR1 MNHEY, CDR2 SMNVEV (reference sequence). There are 15 residues in the CDR3. The V and J ends lost 2 bases and 5 bases respectively, with 12 bases between them. The DNA of the CDR3 is TGTGCCAGCAGTTTAGTGGCTCAGGGAACCGGGGAGCTGTTTTTT. Translated: CASSLVAQGTGELFF.

The rearrangement links TRBV6-1 to TRBJ1-2; D ambiguous. With 3 bases removed from V and 4 bases from J, the gap between germline ends came to 6 bases. The CDR3 loop spans 12 amino acids. Germline CDR1 and CDR2: MNHNS and SASEGT. CDR3 loop: CASSEAAYGYTF. In DNA, the CDR3 is TGTGCCAGCAGTGAGGCAGCCTATGGCTACACCTTC.

The gene calls are TRBV4-2 and TRBJ2-2, with D possibly matching TRBD1 (6 bases). Germline V lookup: CDR1 LGHNA, CDR2 YNFKEQ. With 0 bases removed from V and 4 bases from J, the gap between germline ends came to 12 bases. The CDR3 extends over 16 amino acids. CDR3 coding DNA: TGTGCCAGCAGCCAAGATGGGGGCGACGGCACCGGGGAGCTGTTTTTT. Translated, it gives CASSQDGGDGTGELFF.

The rearrangement uses TRBV6-5 and TRBJ2-2, with D maybe TRBD2 (6 bases). From germline, CDR1 is MNHEY and CDR2 SVGAGI. This CDR3 is 16 amino acids long. The V end lost 0 bases, the J end lost 1 base, and 9 bases lay between the germline ends. This CDR3 reads CASSYSGGVNTGELFF. The CDR3 nucleotides read TGTGCCAGCAGTTACTCAGGCGGGGTGAACACCGGGGAGCTGTTTTTT.

The chain links TRBV5-8 to TRBJ2-2; weak D call: TRBD1 (6 bases). CDR1 SGHTS and CDR2 YDEGEE come from the germline V gene. Trimming left V 1 base short and J 3 bases short, with 13 bases between. This CDR3 spans 16 amino acids. The CDR3 bases are TGTGCCAGCAGCTTGTGGGGGCCCGGGCACACCGGGGAGCTGTTTTTT. It specifies CASSLWGPGHTGELFF.

The J gene is TRBJ2-7, the V gene TRBV27; a possible D gene is TRBD2 (5 bases). The CDR3 loop spans 18 amino acids. Germline V gene sequence: CDR1 MNHEY, CDR2 SMNVEV (reference sequence). Trimming stripped 2 bases from V and 2 bases from J, with 22 bases between. The CDR3 spells CASSLLVGSSRAAYEQYF. DNA of the CDR3: TGTGCCAGCAGTTTACTTGTCGGGTCCTCGAGGGCCGCCTACGAGCAGTACTTC.

This chain joins TRBV2 and TRBJ1-2; D gene ambiguous. Trimming removed 8 bases from V and 3 bases from J, with 7 bases in between. Germline V gene data show CDR1 as SNHLY and CDR2 as FYNNEI. The CDR3 loop spans 11 amino acids. CDR3 amino acids: CASRRYYGYTF. CDR3 coding DNA: TGTGCCAGCCGCAGATACTATGGCTACACCTTC. Together with reference TRBV2 and TRBJ1-2, the CDR3 gives the full variable domain: EPEVTQTPSHQVTQMGQEVILRCVPISNHLYFYWYRQILGQKVEFLVSFYNNEISEKSEIFDDQFSVERPDGSNFTLKIRSTKLEDSAMYFCASRRYYGYTFGSGTRLTVV.

The chain has TRBV5-1 and TRBJ1-1; the match to TRBD1 covers 10 bases. Per the germline V gene, CDR1 is SGHRS and CDR2 is YFSETQ. V dropped 2 bases and J dropped 4; count of bases not matched to a gene: 8. The CDR3 loop spans 16 amino acids. The CDR3 sequence: CASSFRQGARGTEAFF. The CDR3 nucleotides are TGCGCCAGCAGCTTCCGACAGGGGGCTAGGGGCACTGAAGCTTTCTTT. Complete variable domain (other parts from reference TRBV5-1 and TRBJ1-1): KAGVTQTPRYLIKTRGQQVTLSCSPISGHRSVSWYQQTPGQGLQFLFEYFSETQRNKGNFPGRFSGRQFSNSRSEMNVSTLELGDSALYLCASSFRQGARGTEAFFGQGTRLTVV.

This clone showed up just once. The chain links TRBV25-1 to TRBJ1-6; a weak D match, TRBD1 (5 bases). The CDR3 sequence is 15 residues long. Trimming stripped 6 bases from V and 6 bases from J, with 15 bases between. Germline values: CDR1 MGHDK, CDR2 SYGVNS. This chain's CDR3 is CASRVEGRSNSPLHF. The CDR3 DNA is TGTGCCAGCAGAGTAGAGGGGCGCTCTAATTCACCCCTCCACTTT.

This clone was detected once. The J gene is TRBJ2-1, the V gene TRBV6-5; 8 bases line up with TRBD1. This CDR3 is 13 amino acids long. CDR1 MNHEY and CDR2 SVGAGI come from the germline V gene. The V gene end was trimmed by 2 bases and the J gene end by 10 bases; junction bases not matched to a gene: 4. Here the CDR3 DNA reads TGTGCCAGCAGTTACCCGGACAGGGACGAGCAGTTCTTC. It is translated as CASSYPDRDEQFF.

The rearrangement joins TRBV5-1 to TRBJ2-5, with 9 nucleotides matching TRBD1. Germline-derived CDR1 and CDR2 are SGHRS and YFSETQ. The CDR3 runs 14 residues. V lost 0 bases and J lost 7; bases outside the gene matches: 4. CDR3 DNA: TGCGCCAGCAGCTTGGGGACAGGGGCAGTGACCCAGTACTTC. Protein sequence: CASSLGTGAVTQYF.

The J gene is TRBJ2-7, the V gene TRBV30, with 12 bases identical to TRBD2. CDR3 length: 18 residues. Trimming cost V 0 bases and J 0 bases; bases outside gene matches: 9. CDR1 is GTSNPN and CDR2 is SVGIG in the germline V gene (reference sequence). The CDR3 sequence is CAWSVVTSGRRPSYEQYF. Here the CDR3 DNA reads TGTGCCTGGAGTGTGGTTACTAGCGGGAGGAGGCCCTCCTACGAGCAGTACTTC.

This chain joins TRBV2 and TRBJ2-2; D is unclear. The CDR3 is 15 amino acids. Germline loops: CDR1 SNHLY, CDR2 FYNNEI. V lost 1 base to trimming and J lost 4 bases, with 10 bases between them. Here the CDR3 DNA reads TGTGCCAGCAGTGAAGACCTAGTTGGCACCGGGGAGCTGTTTTTT. Translated, it gives CASSEDLVGTGELFF.

The rearrangement links TRBV7-6 to TRBJ1-4, with 8 bases identical to TRBD1. V trimming: 8 bases; J trimming: 4 bases; junction bases outside the gene matches: 3. From germline, CDR1 is SGHVS and CDR2 FNYEAQ. The length of the CDR3 is 13 residues. CDR3 amino acids: CASGTGFNEKLFF. The CDR3 coding sequence is TGTGCCAGCGGGACAGGATTTAATGAAAAACTGTTTTTT.

The genes are TRBV2 and TRBJ1-4; D unresolved. This CDR3 has 11 amino acids. CDR1 is SNHLY and CDR2 is FYNNEI in the germline V gene. V was clipped by 2 bases and J by 10 bases, with 5 bases between them. The CDR3 DNA is TGTGCCAGCAGTGAAAGAGGAAAACTGTTTTTT. Protein: CASSERGKLFF. Full variable domain (missing parts from reference TRBV2 and TRBJ1-4): EPEVTQTPSHQVTQMGQEVILRCVPISNHLYFYWYRQILGQKVEFLVSFYNNEISEKSEIFDDQFSVERPDGSNFTLKIRSTKLEDSAMYFCASSERGKLFFGSGTQLSVL.

The rearrangement uses TRBV18 and TRBJ2-5; no firm D call. CDR3 length: 13 residues. The V end lost 1 base, the J end lost 3 bases, and 6 bases lay between the germline ends. The germline V gene encodes CDR1 KGHSH and CDR2 LQKENI. The CDR3 is CASSPRQEETQYF. In DNA, the CDR3 is TGTGCCAGCTCACCACGTCAAGAAGAGACCCAGTACTTC.

The chain carries TRBV30 and TRBJ1-2; 9 nucleotides align to TRBD1. Germline assignment: CDR1 GTSNPN and CDR2 SVGIG (reference sequence). This CDR3 has 16 residues. Unmatched junction bases numbered 9, after V lost 0 bases and J lost 4 bases. The CDR3 sequence is CAWSVQGTGRVYGYTF. CDR3 nucleotide sequence: TGTGCCTGGAGTGTTCAAGGGACAGGGAGGGTCTATGGCTACACCTTC.

This clone showed up just a few times. In nucleotides, the CDR3 is TGTGCCAGCAGCGGGGCTGGAGGAGACAATGAGCAGTTCTTC. This encodes CASSGAGGDNEQFF. The chain employs TRBV11-3 and TRBJ2-1; the D gene could be TRBD1 or TRBD2 (5 bases each). The CDR3 length is 14 residues. Germline V gene lookup returns CDR1 SGHNT and CDR2 YENEEA. V lost 5 bases and J lost 5, with 13 bases in between.

This chain links TRBV5-1 with TRBJ1-6; 9 bases are a match to TRBD1. The junction had 12 bases not matched to a gene; V was cut back by 4 bases and J by 7 bases. The CDR3 is 17 amino acids. CDR1 and CDR2 (germline): SGHRS, YFSETQ. CDR3 residues: CASSAPGTGYSNSPLHF. CDR3 sequence (DNA): TGCGCCAGCAGCGCGCCCGGGACAGGGTATTCGAATTCACCCCTCCACTTT.

V and J are TRBV9 and TRBJ1-1; perhaps TRBD1 as D (5 bases). Trimming took 7 bases from V and 2 from J, leaving 15 bases between them. CDR3 length: 14 residues. Germline V gene data show CDR1 as SGDLS and CDR2 as YYNGEE. In DNA, the CDR3 is TGTGCCAGCGGGGCCTTACAGGCCAACACTGAAGCTTTCTTT. Protein product: CASGALQANTEAFF.

V is TRBV6-5 and J is TRBJ1-1; D not certain. This CDR3 contains 14 residues. From germline, CDR1 is MNHEY and CDR2 SVGAGI. V dropped 6 bases and J dropped 0 bases, with 11 bases sitting between them. The CDR3 region has the DNA TGTGCCAGCAGGGACCGACACATGAACACTGAAGCTTTCTTT. This codes for CASRDRHMNTEAFF.